This section outlines one TCR beta chain sequence together with its context. What it binds is unknown. The data belong to a study of a mutant IDH1 vaccine in newly diagnosed glioma. Some clones are missing from TCRdb's copy, which holds only in-frame ones; the method was immunoSEQ multiplex PCR. Among about 50,000 clones listed, more than 70% were seen once. Sample time point: week 5, during vaccination. Every single dose of the vaccine, 300 ug of mutant IDH1 20-mer peptide, came with topical imiquimod. Germline lookup yields CDR1 ENHRY and CDR2 SYGVKD. The CDR3 has 13 residues. V gave up 8 bases and J gave up 1 base, with 11 bases separating them.

The TCR comes from a man aged 50 to 59 with glioma. The chain carries TRBV10-3 and TRBJ1-1; D remains unclear. Here the sequenced sample was PBMCs, taken from a glioma patient whose treatment included an IDH1 peptide vaccine. The CDR3 nucleotides read TGTGCCATCGTCTCGGCGGCGAACACTGAAGCTTTCTTT. Its translation is CAIVSAANTEAFF.